This paragraph reports one T cell receptor (beta chain). This sample is drawn from a study of T cells expressing NK-cell markers. TCRdb reanalyzed the 5' RACE reads and collapses them to one entry per CDR3 protein, without DNA. In total, the table holds almost 450,000 distinct CDR3 sequences. Germline V gene lookup returns CDR1 DFQATT and CDR2 SNEGSKA (reference sequence). The CDR3 runs to 13 residues. Sequencing was done on a sample of blood T cells: a sorted CD56 or NKG2C T cell subset, CD4+ or CD8+ T cells, or bulk PBMC T cells (not recorded which). The source is a woman between 18 and 75 years old in good health. The V and J genes are TRBV20-1 and TRBJ2-3; TCRdb's D call, TRBD1, is unchecked because there is no DNA. This CDR3 reads CSGGTGGTDTQYF.